Listed below are T cell receptor beta chains from one sample, sequenced in a study of T-cell reconstitution after alpha-beta-depleted transplantation in children. One entry per CDR3 protein, called by TCRdb with MiXCR from the PCR reads. This table has over 85,000 distinct CDR3 sequences, about 7.5% appearing once. The input for sequencing was PBMCs, taken before TCRalphabeta/CD19-depleted stem cell transplant. Receptors originate from a boy between 2 and 10 years old with acute lymphoblastic leukemia, due to receive a stem cell transplant. CDR3s include the opening cysteine and the closing phenylalanine or tryptophan. A D gene is named only where the DNA matches it firmly. Where a row states a size, it is once, few, many or the class of an expanded clone; other rows omit it.

size: many
V: TRBV7-8
D: TRBD2
J: TRBJ2-5
CDR3: CASSFLAGEETQYF
DNA: TGTGCCAGCAGCTTCTTGGCGGGGGAAGAGACCCAGTACTTC

size: many
V: TRBV20-1
D: .
J: TRBJ1-3
CDR3: CSARDPTGQGNTIYF
DNA: TGCAGTGCTAGAGATCCCACGGGGCAAGGAAACACCATATATTTT

size: few
V: TRBV2
D: .
J: TRBJ1-2
CDR3: CASLTAGDYTF
DNA: TGTGCCAGCCTGACTGCGGGGGACTACACCTTC

size: few
V: TRBV6-4
D: TRBD2
J: TRBJ2-3
CDR3: CASSEEAGGTDTQYF
DNA: TGTGCCAGCAGTGAGGAAGCGGGGGGGACAGATACGCAGTATTTT

size: .
V: TRBV10-2
D: .
J: TRBJ2-6
CDR3: CASSRDLGSGANVLTF
DNA: TGCGCCAGCAGCCGGGACTTGGGCTCTGGGGCCAACGTCCTGACTTTC

size: many
V: TRBV28
D: TRBD1
J: TRBJ1-2
CDR3: CASSSRDRARGYTF
DNA: TGTGCCAGCAGTTCCCGGGACAGGGCGAGGGGCTACACCTTC

size: many
V: TRBV11-1
D: .
J: TRBJ2-5
CDR3: CASSQTRWETQYF
DNA: TGTGCCAGCAGCCAGACTAGATGGGAGACCCAGTACTTC

size: .
V: TRBV12-3/TRBV12-4
D: TRBD1
J: TRBJ1-1
CDR3: CASSGQGPGETEAFF
DNA: TGTGCCAGCAGTGGACAGGGGCCAGGGGAGACTGAAGCTTTCTTT

size: .
V: TRBV20-1
D: .
J: TRBJ2-4
CDR3: CSFRGWAKNIQYF
DNA: TGCTCTTTTCGGGGGTGGGCCAAAAACATTCAGTACTTC

size: many
V: TRBV12-3/TRBV12-4
D: .
J: TRBJ2-1
CDR3: CASSFSRRSSYSQQFF
DNA: TGTGCCAGCAGTTTCTCCAGGCGCTCCTCATACTCCCAGCAGTTCTTC

size: many
V: TRBV4-1
D: .
J: TRBJ2-1
CDR3: CASSQDDRHNEQFF
DNA: TGCGCCAGCAGCCAAGACGACAGGCACAATGAGCAGTTCTTC

size: few
V: TRBV20-1
D: .
J: TRBJ1-6
CDR3: CSARDSSYNSPLHF
DNA: TGCAGTGCTAGAGACAGCTCCTATAATTCACCCCTCCACTTT

size: .
V: TRBV25-1
D: TRBD1
J: TRBJ1-6
CDR3: CASSDSGQLNSPLHF
DNA: TGTGCCAGCAGTGATTCGGGACAGCTAAATTCACCCCTCCACTTT

size: many
V: TRBV14
D: TRBD1
J: TRBJ2-5
CDR3: CASSRRTGGFETQYF
DNA: TGTGCCAGCAGCCGAAGGACAGGGGGCTTTGAGACCCAGTACTTC

size: many
V: TRBV28
D: TRBD2
J: TRBJ2-1
CDR3: CASSRLDQRGEQFF
DNA: TGTGCCAGCAGCCGACTAGATCAGCGGGGTGAGCAGTTCTTC

size: .
V: TRBV9
D: .
J: TRBJ2-7
CDR3: CASSPASDCVLTYEQYF
DNA: TGTGCCAGCTCCCCGGCCTCCGACTGTGTCTTAACCTACGAGCAGTACTTC

size: .
V: TRBV5-8
D: .
J: TRBJ2-7
CDR3: CASSLALGGLKTYEQYF
DNA: TGTGCCAGCAGCTTGGCCTTGGGGGGATTAAAGACCTACGAGCAGTACTTC

size: .
V: TRBV6-5
D: .
J: TRBJ1-2
CDR3: CASPPADGYTF
DNA: TGTGCTAGCCCACCGGCAGACGGCTACACCTTC

size: few
V: TRBV3-1
D: .
J: TRBJ2-4
CDR3: CASSQVGAGRNIQYF
DNA: TGTGCCAGCAGCCAGGTAGGGGCAGGGAGAAACATTCAGTACTTC

size: few
V: TRBV7-2
D: TRBD1
J: TRBJ1-3
CDR3: CASSSRTGGTSGNTIYF
DNA: TGTGCCAGCAGCTCGCGGACAGGGGGCACCTCTGGAAACACCATATATTTT

size: few
V: TRBV6-1
D: TRBD1
J: TRBJ2-1
CDR3: CASSDGQGAGEQFF
DNA: TGTGCCAGCAGCGACGGACAGGGGGCGGGTGAGCAGTTCTTC

size: few
V: TRBV21-1
D: .
J: TRBJ2-2
CDR3: CASTSQGAGELFF
DNA: TGTGCCAGTACTAGTCAGGGGGCCGGGGAGCTGTTTTTT